This entry features one T cell receptor (beta chain) sequence. Its antigen is not known. This table comes from immunoSEQ multiplex PCR, and its TCRdb copy is limited to in-frame clones, with some not included. The data show 110,000 to 150,000 clones, more than 70% seen once. The sample's time point: baseline pretreatment blood. Treatment given: 15 Gy SBRT to primary tumor, nephrectomy 4 weeks later. The source of the sample is a study of radiation and T cells in renal cell carcinoma. Study findings and constraints: No pretreatment tumor biopsies were available for baseline clonotypes.

This clonotype was sampled from a woman aged 50 to 60 with renal cell carcinoma. Material: blood, obtained from a patient whose treatment included radiotherapy and nephrectomy.

CDR3 region: CASSLGSSGANVLTF. CDR3 nucleotide sequence: TGTGCCAGCAGCTTGGGGAGCTCTGGGGCCAACGTCCTGACTTTC. This rearrangement joins TRBV5-4 to TRBJ2-6; D is undetermined. V was shortened by 0 bases and J by 0 bases, with 4 bases between the two germline ends. Germline V lookup: CDR1 SGHNT, CDR2 YYREEE (reference sequence). This CDR3 region has 15 residues.